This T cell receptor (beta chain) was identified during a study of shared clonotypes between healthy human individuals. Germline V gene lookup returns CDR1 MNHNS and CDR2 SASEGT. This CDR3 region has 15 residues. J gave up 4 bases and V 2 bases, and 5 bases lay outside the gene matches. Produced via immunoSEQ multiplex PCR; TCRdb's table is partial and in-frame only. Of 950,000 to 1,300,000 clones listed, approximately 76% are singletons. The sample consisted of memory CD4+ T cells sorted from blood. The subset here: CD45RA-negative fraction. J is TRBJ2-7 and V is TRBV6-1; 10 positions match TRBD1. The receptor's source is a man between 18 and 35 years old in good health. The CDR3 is CASSERDRGTYEQYF. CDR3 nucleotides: TGTGCCAGCAGTGAACGGGACAGGGGTACGTACGAGCAGTACTTC.